This T cell receptor beta chain came from a study of cytomegalovirus exposure and HLA in healthy donors. Study-wide points: Association of 16,951 TCR beta sequences with HLA alleles was found at 0.05 false discovery rate in a later analysis. The only immune exposure information that was available was CMV serostatus. Among CMV-associated TCR beta chains, most appeared HLA-restricted in a later analysis.

Of note for this clone: The antigen is undetermined.

Healthy bone marrow donors supplied every sample. Looked up from germline, CDR1 is MNHNS and CDR2 is SASEGT. V shed 3 bases, J shed 0 bases, and the junction held 11 bases outside the gene matches. The CDR3 contains 18 residues. Both 60 Vbeta primers and 13 Jbeta primers went into the PCR. Here immunoSEQ multiplex PCR was the method, and the copy in TCRdb shows in-frame clones only, minus some. The sample lists around 130,000 clones, 77% occurring once. The sequencing input was PBMCs. This clonotype originated in a woman aged 55-69 years in good health and CMV-seronegative. The chain carries TRBV6-1 and TRBJ2-3; 8 bases match TRBD2. CDR3 region: CASSESWSGGASTDTQYF. The CDR3 DNA sequence: TGTGCCAGCAGTGAGTCGTGGAGCGGGGGTGCTAGCACAGATACGCAGTATTTT.